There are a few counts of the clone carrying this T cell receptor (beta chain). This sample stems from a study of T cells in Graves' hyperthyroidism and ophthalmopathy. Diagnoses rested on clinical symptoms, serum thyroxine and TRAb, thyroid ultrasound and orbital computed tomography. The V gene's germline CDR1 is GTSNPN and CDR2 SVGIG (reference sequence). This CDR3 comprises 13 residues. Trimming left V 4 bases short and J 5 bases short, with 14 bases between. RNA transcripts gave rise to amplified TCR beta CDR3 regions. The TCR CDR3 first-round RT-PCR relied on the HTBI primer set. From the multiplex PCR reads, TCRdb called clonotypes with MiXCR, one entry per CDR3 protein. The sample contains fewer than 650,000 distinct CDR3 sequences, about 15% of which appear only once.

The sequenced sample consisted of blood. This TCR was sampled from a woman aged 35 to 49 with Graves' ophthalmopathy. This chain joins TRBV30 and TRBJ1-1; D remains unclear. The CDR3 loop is CAWIRPLRTEAFF. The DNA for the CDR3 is TGTGCCTGGATAAGGCCCCTCAGGACTGAAGCTTTCTTT.